The subject of this entry is one T cell receptor (beta chain). What this receptor recognizes is not known. The read is 3 residues too short to cover the CDR3 end, so that end is filled in from the germline J gene. TCR beta CDR3 regions were amplified by multiplex PCR from an average of around 1,200 ng genomic DNA per sample using the immunoSEQ assay. To correct primer bias, the assay used a complete synthetic TCR repertoire to set an amplification baseline. Amplicons were sequenced on the Illumina platform. Processing in the source paper ran as follows. Sequences were error-corrected by clustering with frequency ratios and a modified nearest-neighbor algorithm and were then analyzed in the immunoSEQ Analyzer with IMGT gene definitions. At each rarefaction depth, TCR richness and evenness were averaged across 20 rarefaction repeats, and any sample with fewer sequences than the depth was left out. Wilcoxon rank sum tests with FDR correction were used to compare relative abundances of V, D and J genes between the groups. In the blinded duplicates, the intraclass correlation was about 95% for TCR richness and averaged 76.4% across 65 to 75 gene segments. What TCRdb holds here is the immuneACCESS table cut down to in-frame rearrangements. Part of the clones is not present; checked against another copy, under half of the missing clones reflect an unresolved V gene, and the others are unexplained. The D gene and trimming were derived from the DNA, and the V and J assignments and clone size from that table. For this sample, the table gives under 35,000 clones. The top ten hold approximately 3.7% of the sample.

The data are from a study of T cells in women clearing cervical HPV infection (dated by TCRdb to the late 2010s). For the wider study: Cases were under 30 women with histologically confirmed HPV16-related CIN3 or worse, including a couple of invasive cancers. The approximately 23 controls were women who cleared a single incident HPV16 infection within 12 months without developing precancer or cancer. Blood from cases was drawn at the visit where the lesion was first identified, while blood from controls was drawn once the infection was no longer detected. For cases, the median interval between lesion detection and blood sampling was over 130 days, with an interquartile range of roughly 85 to 220 days. Since HLA typing was available for only a few women, HLA type could not be ruled out as a confounder. This exploratory proof-of-principle case-control study, nested within the Guanacaste HPV Natural History Study in Costa Rica, compared TCR repertoires among women with different cervical HPV16 outcomes. Cases and controls were matched on year of sample collection and on age within five years. Cases had a median age of roughly 30 years compared with roughly 41 for controls, and baseline characteristics showed no significant differences between the groups. The parent cohort enrolled 10,000 or so women aged 18 or older in Guanacaste, Costa Rica, during about 1992 to 1994 and followed them for 7 to 8 years. Five blinded duplicates per group were added as quality controls, giving about 60 samples: 50 participants and roughly ten replicates.

From its cysteine to its phenylalanine, the CDR3 spans 15 amino acids. The DNA shown is the part of the CDR3 that was read: 36 bases, in frame from base 1. The trim is 4 bases for V and 5 bases for J, with a gap of 17 bases between the germline ends. From a lookup of the germline V gene, CDR1 and CDR2 are SGHTS and YDEGEE. Study-wide conclusions, independent of this receptor: Random forest classifiers that combined richness and V gene abundances separated cases from controls with an estimated AUC of around 0.84. Because T-cell numbers per sample were unknown, differences in richness could reflect varying T-cell content rather than repertoire biology. Because of the cross-sectional design, the study could not determine whether the associations came before infection or resulted from infection, and neither effector/memory subsets nor HPV-specific T cells were isolated. Cases had lower TRBV6-7 relative abundance than controls (0.11% versus 0.16%; Bonferroni P = 0.0008). CIN3+ cases had significantly higher TCR repertoire richness than controls across sequencing depths, but evenness did not differ between the groups.

Every participant had a single incident cervical HPV16 infection, and prevalent HPV16 infections were excluded. Cervical HPV DNA was detected with MY09/MY11 PCR, and genotyping was done with dot-blot hybridization. Approximately 16 mL of heparinized blood were centrifuged, and the buffy coat was aliquoted, frozen at -30°C, then stored at -80°C. QIAGEN kits were used to extract genomic DNA from buffy coat specimens. This chain joins TRBV5-8 to TRBJ2-3; TRBD1 is perhaps the D gene, given 6 matching bases. The sequence was obtained from a woman between 18 and 75 years old with a cervical HPV16 infection that either progressed to CIN3+ or cleared (not recorded which). Material: blood buffy coat. The sequenced CDR3 bases are TGTGCCAGCAGCCCCGAGGGCAGGGGCGTAGATACG. Translation gives CASSPEGRGVDT. The CDR3 in its entirety is CASSPEGRGVDTQYF.